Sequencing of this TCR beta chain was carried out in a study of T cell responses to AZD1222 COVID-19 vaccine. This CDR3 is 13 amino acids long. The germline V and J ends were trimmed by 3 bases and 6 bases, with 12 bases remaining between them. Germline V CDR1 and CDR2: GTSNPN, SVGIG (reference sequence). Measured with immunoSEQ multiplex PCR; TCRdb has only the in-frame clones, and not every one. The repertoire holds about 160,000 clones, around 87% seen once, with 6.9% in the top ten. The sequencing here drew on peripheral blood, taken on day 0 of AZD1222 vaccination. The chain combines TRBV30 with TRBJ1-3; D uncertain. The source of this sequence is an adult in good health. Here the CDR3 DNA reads TGTGCCTGGAGGGCCCCGGGCGAAAACACCATATATTTT. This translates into CAWRAPGENTIYF.